One and the same sample provided the 8 T cell receptor beta chains below, sequenced in a study of CD8 T cells in Susac syndrome. The RNA, about 0.5 to 1 ug, was put through reverse transcription using random hexamers. MiXCR, run by TCRdb on the immunoSEQ multiplex PCR reads, gives a single entry per CDR3 protein. Of about 140,000 distinct CDR3 sequences listed, approximately 95% are singletons. Specimen: CD4+ T cells from PBMCs. All receptors come from a human donor with Susac syndrome.

The chain employs TRBV19 and TRBJ1-3; no clear D. The CDR3 contains 13 residues. CDR1 is LNHDA and CDR2 is SQIVND in the germline V gene (reference sequence). V was trimmed by 4 bases and J by 2 bases, leaving 6 bases between them. The DNA for the CDR3 is TGTGCCAGTAGTACGGACGCTGGAAACACCATATATTTT. Its translation is CASSTDAGNTIYF.

This chain's CDR3 is CASSLAKAGEQYF. The CDR3 coding sequence is TGTGCCAGCAGCTTAGCGAAAGCAGGGGAGCAGTACTTC. The genes are TRBV7-9 and TRBJ2-7, with D possibly matching TRBD1 (5 bases). With 0 bases removed from V and 7 bases from J, the gap between germline ends came to 10 bases. The CDR3 runs 13 residues. CDR1 is SEHNR and CDR2 is FQNEAQ in the germline V gene (reference sequence).

The chain couples TRBV5-4 to TRBJ1-1; D is unclear. The CDR3 is 12 residues long. Germline lookup yields CDR1 SGHNT and CDR2 YYREEE (reference sequence). Trimming took off 2 bases at V and 4 bases at J, with 6 bases between the two ends. CDR3 amino acids: CASSLRFTEAFF. The CDR3 DNA follows: TGTGCCAGCAGCTTAAGGTTCACTGAAGCTTTCTTT.

The chain uses TRBV20-1 and TRBJ2-7; D possibly corresponds to TRBD1 (5 bases). The length of the CDR3 is 11 residues. Per the germline V gene, CDR1 is DFQATT and CDR2 is SNEGSKA (reference sequence). Trimming took off 5 bases at V and 5 bases at J, with 10 bases between the two ends. CDR3 sequence: CSAERGNEQYF. For the CDR3, the DNA is TGCAGTGCTGAAAGGGGTAACGAGCAGTACTTC.

The chain recombines TRBV4-3 with TRBJ2-7; D gene ambiguous. Germline CDR1 LGHNA, CDR2 YSLEER. The CDR3 sequence is 15 residues long. V was cut by 0 bases and J by 0 bases, with 9 bases left in between. CDR3 in DNA: TGCGCCAGCAGCCAAGAGGTTCTCTACTCCTACGAGCAGTACTTC. Translation: CASSQEVLYSYEQYF.

The chain uses TRBV4-2 and TRBJ1-2; D is uncertain. The CDR3 runs 14 residues. Germline values: CDR1 LGHNA, CDR2 YNFKEQ. Trimming stripped 2 bases from V and 5 bases from J, with 12 bases between. The CDR3 spells CASSQNTAGYGYTF. The CDR3 coding sequence is TGTGCCAGCAGCCAAAATACGGCTGGGTATGGCTACACCTTC.

The chain is built from TRBV29-1 and TRBJ2-7; D could derive from TRBD1 or TRBD2 (5 bases each). The V and J ends lost 5 bases and 6 bases respectively, with 14 bases between them. Germline V gene lookup returns CDR1 SQVTM and CDR2 ANQGSEA. The CDR3 runs to 12 residues. DNA of the CDR3: TGCAGCGTTCGGACACGGAGGCGCGAGCAGTACTTC. Its protein is CSVRTRRREQYF.

CDR3 in DNA: TGTGCCAGCGGGACAGGGGGGCATGAAAAACTGTTTTTT. This sequence encodes CASGTGGHEKLFF. The chain joins TRBV27 to TRBJ1-4; 11 bases are shared with TRBD1. The germline gives CDR1 MNHEY, CDR2 SMNVEV (reference sequence). Germline trimming cut 8 bases from V and 6 bases from J; bases unmatched to any gene: 2. The CDR3 loop spans 13 amino acids.